This T cell receptor (beta chain) was sequenced during a study of shared clonotypes between healthy human individuals. The study's findings and limits: Blood was the sole source, and tissue repertoires probably differ.

On this clone: What it binds is not known.

Repertoires were generated with immunoSEQ multiplex PCR, while TCRdb's copy carries only in-frame clones and drops some. The table has about 1 million clones, around 75% seen once. All the donors were Caucasian adults who lived in Nashville, Tennessee. The sample consisted of memory CD4+ T cells sorted from blood. The subset: CD45RA-negative fraction. This sequence originates from a man aged 18 to 35 in good health.

The CDR3 region has the DNA TGCGCCAGCAGCAACGGACAGGGCCGTGGGTATGGCTACACCTTC. Its protein is CASSNGQGRGYGYTF. This chain joins TRBV5-1 and TRBJ1-2; 8 bases are a match to TRBD1. The CDR3 length is 15 residues. Trimming took 4 bases from V and 5 from J; bases not matched to a gene: 10. Germline values: CDR1 SGHRS, CDR2 YFSETQ.